This entry features one T cell receptor beta chain sequence. Antigen unknown. The method was immunoSEQ multiplex PCR; TCRdb's version includes in-frame clones alone and lacks a portion of them. The top ten hold approximately 30% of the sample, which has some 93,000 clones, approximately 78% seen once. The germline V gene encodes CDR1 SNHLY and CDR2 FYNNEI. The V and J ends lost 7 bases and 10 bases, in that order; junction bases with no gene match: 6. The CDR3 runs to 12 residues. The data stem from a study of cytotoxic CD8 clonotypes in ibrutinib-treated CLL. Study-level results: Clonality measured at baseline exceeded age-matched healthy donors, tracking circulating CD8+ T-cell counts. A rise in clonality was seen at ibrutinib response, and a fall back toward baseline was seen at progression.

This clonotype was sampled from a human donor with chronic lymphocytic leukemia. The input for sequencing was PBMCs, taken after 12 months of ibrutinib treatment. This chain connects TRBV2 to TRBJ2-1; 8 bases fit TRBD2. CDR3 in DNA: TGTGCCAGCACGAAGCGGGGGCTCGAGCAGTTCTTC. It codes for CASTKRGLEQFF.